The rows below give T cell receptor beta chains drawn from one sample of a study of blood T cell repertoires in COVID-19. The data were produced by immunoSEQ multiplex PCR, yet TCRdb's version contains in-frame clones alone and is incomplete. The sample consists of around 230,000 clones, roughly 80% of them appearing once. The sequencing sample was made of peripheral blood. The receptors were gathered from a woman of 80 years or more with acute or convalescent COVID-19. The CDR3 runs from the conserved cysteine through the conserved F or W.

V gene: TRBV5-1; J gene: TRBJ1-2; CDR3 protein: CASRQLGGYYGYTF
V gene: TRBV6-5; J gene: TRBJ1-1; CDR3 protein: CASSLTGDRTEAFF
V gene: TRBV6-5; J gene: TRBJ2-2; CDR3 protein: CASSWDRARELFF
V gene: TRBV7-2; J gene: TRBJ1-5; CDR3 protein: CASSSFGQGVKPQHF
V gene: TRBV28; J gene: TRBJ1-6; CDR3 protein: CASSLGQQLNSPLHF
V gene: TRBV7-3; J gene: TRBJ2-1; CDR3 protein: CASSLTGSGMNNEQFF
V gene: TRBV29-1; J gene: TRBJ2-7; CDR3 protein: CSVTPGGDEQYF
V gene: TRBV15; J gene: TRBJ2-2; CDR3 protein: CATKKQLNTGELFF
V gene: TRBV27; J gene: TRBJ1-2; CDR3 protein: CASRLQGARGYGYTF
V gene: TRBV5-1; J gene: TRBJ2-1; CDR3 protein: CASSLAGTLVNEQFF
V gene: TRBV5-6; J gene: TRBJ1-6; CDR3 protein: CASSSTGANSPLHF
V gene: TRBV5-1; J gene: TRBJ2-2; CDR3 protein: CASSLVQGSTGELFF
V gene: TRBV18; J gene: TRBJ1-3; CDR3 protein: CASSPLPGQGNAGNTIYF
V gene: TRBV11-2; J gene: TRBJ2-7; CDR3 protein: CASSLEGGASYEQYF
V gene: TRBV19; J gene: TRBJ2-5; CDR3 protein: CASSPTISTETQYF
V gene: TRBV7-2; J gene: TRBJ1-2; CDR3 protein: CASSLDPGTGVSGVF
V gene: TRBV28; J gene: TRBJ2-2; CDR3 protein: CASLAPNTGELFF
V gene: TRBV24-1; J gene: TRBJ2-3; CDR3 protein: CATSEPNRGPGGDTQYF
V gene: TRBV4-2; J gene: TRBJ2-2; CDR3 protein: CASSQEYLAGGLISTGELFF
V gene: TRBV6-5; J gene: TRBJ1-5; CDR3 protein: CASGITGKQPQHF
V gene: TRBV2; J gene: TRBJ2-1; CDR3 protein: CASPIAGGRDEQFF
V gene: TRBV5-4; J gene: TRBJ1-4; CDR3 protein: CASSLGGILGTREKLFF
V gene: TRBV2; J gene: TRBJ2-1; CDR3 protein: CASKRTSGSFYEQFF
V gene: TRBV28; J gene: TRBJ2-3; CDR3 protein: CASRQSGRAKQTDTQYF
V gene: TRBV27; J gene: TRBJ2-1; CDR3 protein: CASSFERGAYNEQFF
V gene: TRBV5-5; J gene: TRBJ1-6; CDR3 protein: CASSRDSTGYSPLHF
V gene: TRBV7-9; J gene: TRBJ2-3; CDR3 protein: CASRLDRGTDTQYF
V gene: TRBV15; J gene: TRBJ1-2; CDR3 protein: CATSRPGTNYGYTF
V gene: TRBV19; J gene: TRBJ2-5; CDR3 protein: CASAVASLGSQETQYF
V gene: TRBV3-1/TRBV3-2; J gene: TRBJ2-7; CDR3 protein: CASSQGAGGAYEQYF